The rows below give T cell receptor beta chains drawn from one sample of a study of radiotherapy plus CTLA-4 blockade in lung cancer. Sequenced by immunoSEQ multiplex PCR; TCRdb stores in-frame clones only, minus some. The sample includes 45,000 to 55,000 clones, 88% of them seen just once. The starting material was peripheral blood, obtained from a patient treated with radiotherapy plus ipilimumab. These receptor sequences come from a human donor with non-small cell lung cancer whose response to radiotherapy plus ipilimumab could not be evaluated. CDR3s include the opening cysteine and the closing phenylalanine or tryptophan. A D gene is named only where the DNA matches it firmly. Clone sizes are given selectively: once, few, many, or a class where the clone is expanded.

j_call d_call clone_size v_call cdr3_aa cdr3_nt
TRBJ2-1 TRBD2 NA TRBV5-5 CASSLNRLAGGPEQFF TGTGCCAGCAGCCTAAACCGACTAGCGGGAGGGCCGGAGCAGTTCTTC
TRBJ1-1 TRBD1 few TRBV19 CASSIGQGVPEAFF TGTGCCAGTAGTATAGGGCAGGGGGTCCCTGAAGCTTTCTTT
TRBJ2-7 NA NA TRBV4-3 CASSLHREEGEQYF TGCGCCAGCAGCCTTCACAGGGAAGAGGGCGAGCAGTACTTC
TRBJ2-1 NA NA TRBV7-8 CASSLRLLADNEQFF TGTGCCAGCAGCTTAAGGCTACTAGCCGACAATGAGCAGTTCTTC
TRBJ2-7 TRBD1 NA TRBV27 CASSYGPGQRNEQYF TGTGCCAGCAGTTATGGCCCGGGACAGAGAAACGAGCAGTACTTC
TRBJ2-1 TRBD2 NA TRBV30 CAWSLNPLAGVHNEQFF TGTGCCTGGAGCCTCAACCCCCTAGCGGGAGTTCACAATGAGCAGTTCTTC
TRBJ1-2 NA NA TRBV6-5 CASSYSKGTNYGYTF TGTGCCAGCAGTTACTCGAAGGGGACTAACTATGGCTACACCTTC
TRBJ2-5 NA NA TRBV30 CAWSRGQQETQYF TGTGCCTGGAGTAGAGGACAACAAGAGACCCAGTACTTC
TRBJ1-1 NA NA TRBV30 CAWRWGVANTEAFF TGTGCCTGGAGGTGGGGGGTAGCGAACACTGAAGCTTTCTTT
TRBJ2-5 TRBD2 once TRBV7-2 CASSLAGLAGGFGETQYF TGTGCCAGCAGCTTAGCGGGACTAGCGGGAGGTTTCGGAGAGACCCAGTACTTC
TRBJ2-7 TRBD2 NA TRBV27 CASSFLPGGAYEQYF TGTGCCAGCAGTTTCCTCCCCGGGGGGGCCTACGAGCAGTACTTC
TRBJ2-1 TRBD2 few TRBV4-3 CASSQDGRGNNEQFF TGCGCCAGCAGCCAAGATGGGAGGGGTAACAATGAGCAGTTCTTC
TRBJ2-3 TRBD2 NA TRBV7-9 CASSLGGISGLDTTDTQYF TGTGCCAGCAGCTTAGGTGGGATCTCGGGACTAGATACCACAGATACGCAGTATTTT
TRBJ1-2 TRBD1 NA TRBV19 CASTGTEAPLYGYTF TGTGCCAGTACCGGGACAGAGGCCCCCCTCTATGGCTACACCTTC
TRBJ2-6 TRBD1 NA TRBV9 CASSATGIGANVLTF TGTGCCAGCAGCGCGACAGGGATAGGGGCCAACGTCCTGACTTTC
TRBJ1-2 NA NA TRBV10-1 CASRLPIEGMLNYGYTF TGCGCCAGCAGGCTCCCAATCGAGGGTATGTTGAACTATGGCTACACCTTC
TRBJ2-5 NA NA TRBV7-9 CASSPLGADGETQYF TGTGCCAGCAGCCCTTTGGGGGCAGATGGTGAGACCCAGTACTTC
TRBJ1-1 NA NA TRBV7-9 CASSLNTGNTEAFF TGTGCCAGCAGCCTTAATACAGGGAACACTGAAGCTTTCTTT
TRBJ1-5 NA NA TRBV28 CASSLRGSNQPQHF TGTGCCAGCAGTTTAAGAGGCAGCAATCAGCCCCAGCATTTT
TRBJ1-6 NA NA TRBV5-6 CASSSLQNSPLHF TGTGCCAGCAGCTCTCTACAGAATTCACCCCTCCACTTT
TRBJ2-7 NA NA TRBV9 CASSVANRGPYEQYF TGTGCCAGCAGCGTAGCGAATCGGGGTCCCTACGAGCAGTACTTC
TRBJ1-5 NA NA TRBV18 CASSGGDAQPQHF TGTGCCAGCTCAGGGGGCGACGCTCAGCCCCAGCATTTT
TRBJ2-7 TRBD1 few TRBV5-4 CASSGHTGTGVWEQYF TGTGCCAGCAGCGGACATACCGGGACAGGGGTTTGGGAGCAGTACTTC
TRBJ1-4 NA NA TRBV21-1 CASSKVSRGAYEKLFF TGTGCCAGCAGCAAAGTATCCAGGGGTGCTTATGAAAAACTGTTTTTT
TRBJ2-1 NA NA TRBV10-1 CASSDEASYNEQFF TGCGCCAGCAGTGATGAGGCCTCTTACAATGAGCAGTTCTTC
TRBJ2-7 NA NA TRBV5-6 CASSLGRGLNEQYF TGTGCCAGCAGCTTAGGCAGGGGTCTTAACGAGCAGTACTTC
TRBJ2-5 TRBD2 NA TRBV25-1 CASSESELAGFQETQYF TGTGCCAGCAGTGAATCTGAACTAGCGGGCTTCCAAGAGACCCAGTACTTC
TRBJ1-2 NA NA TRBV28 CASSLSRVSGYTF TGTGCCAGCAGTTTATCACGGGTGTCTGGCTACACCTTC
TRBJ1-4 NA NA TRBV9 CASSVGPGRGNEKLFF TGTGCCAGCAGCGTAGGTCCCGGGAGGGGTAATGAAAAACTGTTTTTT
TRBJ1-2 NA medium-sized TRBV28 CASSFLSGYTF TGTGCCAGCAGTTTTTTATCTGGCTACACCTTC
TRBJ1-4 NA NA TRBV5-1 CASSPGGKLFF TGCGCCAGCAGCCCCGGAGGAAAACTGTTTTTT
TRBJ2-1 NA NA TRBV18 CASSPPFDEQFF TGTGCCAGCTCACCCCCCTTCGATGAGCAGTTCTTC
TRBJ2-3 NA NA TRBV9 CASSVGGRQGEDTQYF TGTGCCAGCAGCGTAGGGGGGAGGCAGGGAGAGGATACGCAGTATTTT